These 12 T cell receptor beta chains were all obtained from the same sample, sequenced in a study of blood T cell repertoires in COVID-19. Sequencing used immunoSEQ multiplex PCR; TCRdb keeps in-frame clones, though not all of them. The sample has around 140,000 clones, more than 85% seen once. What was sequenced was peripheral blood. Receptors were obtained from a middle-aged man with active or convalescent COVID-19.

The CDR3 DNA reads as TGTGCCAGCAGCTCCCGGCCCGGGAAGGAAGGTTGCGCTTTCTTT. Translation: CASSSRPGKEGCAFF. The V and J genes are TRBV7-2 and TRBJ1-1, with D unresolved. CDR1 SGHTA and CDR2 FQGNSA come from the germline V gene. The CDR3 consists of 15 residues. V dropped 4 bases and J dropped 11 bases, with 23 bases sitting between them.

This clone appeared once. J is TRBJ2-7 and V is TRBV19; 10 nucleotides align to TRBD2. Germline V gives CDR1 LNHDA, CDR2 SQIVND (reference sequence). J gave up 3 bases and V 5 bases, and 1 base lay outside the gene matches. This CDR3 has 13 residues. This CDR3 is CASSASGGYEQYF. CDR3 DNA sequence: TGTGCCAGTAGTGCTAGCGGGGGCTACGAGCAGTACTTC.

CDR3 nucleotides: TGTGCCACCAGCAGCCTTGCAGGGGGGAGTGAGCAGTTCTTC. This translates into CATSSLAGGSEQFF. The chain is built from TRBV15 and TRBJ2-1; D is possibly TRBD1 (7 bases). There are 14 residues in the CDR3. Germline CDR1 is LNHNV and CDR2 is YYDKDF (reference sequence). The V and J ends lost 3 bases and 9 bases respectively, with 15 bases between them.

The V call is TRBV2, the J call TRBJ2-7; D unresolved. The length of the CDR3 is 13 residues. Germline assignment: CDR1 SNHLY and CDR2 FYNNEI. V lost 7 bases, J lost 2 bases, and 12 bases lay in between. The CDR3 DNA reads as TGTGCCAGCACGGGTTCAGCGCCCTACGAGCAGTACTTC. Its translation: CASTGSAPYEQYF.

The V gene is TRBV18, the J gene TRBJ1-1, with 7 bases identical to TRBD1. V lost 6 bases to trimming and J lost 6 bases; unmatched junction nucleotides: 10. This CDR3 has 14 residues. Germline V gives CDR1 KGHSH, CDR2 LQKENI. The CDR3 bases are TGTGCCAGCTCCCCTGGACAGGATGTACCTGAAGCTTTCTTT. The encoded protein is CASSPGQDVPEAFF.

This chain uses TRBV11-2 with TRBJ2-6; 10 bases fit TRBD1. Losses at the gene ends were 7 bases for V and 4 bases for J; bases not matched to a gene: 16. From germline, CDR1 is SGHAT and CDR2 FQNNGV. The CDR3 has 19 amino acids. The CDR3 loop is CASNSFGTGVSSGANVLTF. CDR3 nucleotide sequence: TGTGCCAGCAACTCCTTCGGGACAGGGGTGTCATCCGGGGCCAACGTCCTGACTTTC. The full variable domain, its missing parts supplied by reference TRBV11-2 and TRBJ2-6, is EAGVAQSPRYKIIEKRQSVAFWCNPISGHATLYWYQQILGQGPKLLIQFQNNGVVDDSQLPKDRFSAERLKGVDSTLKIQPAKLEDSAVYLCASNSFGTGVSSGANVLTFGAGSRLTVL.

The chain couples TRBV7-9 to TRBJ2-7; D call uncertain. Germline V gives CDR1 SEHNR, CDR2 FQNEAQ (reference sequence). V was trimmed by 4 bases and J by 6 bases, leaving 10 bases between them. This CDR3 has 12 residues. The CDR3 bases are TGTGCCAGCAGCTGGTCGGGTGCCGAGCAGTACTTC. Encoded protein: CASSWSGAEQYF.

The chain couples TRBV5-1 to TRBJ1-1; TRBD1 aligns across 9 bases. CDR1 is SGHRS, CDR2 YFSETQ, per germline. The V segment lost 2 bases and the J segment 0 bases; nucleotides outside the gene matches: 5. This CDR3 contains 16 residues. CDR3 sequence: CASSLPGQGMNTEAFF. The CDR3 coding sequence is TGCGCCAGCAGCTTACCGGGACAGGGAATGAACACTGAAGCTTTCTTT.

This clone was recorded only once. DNA for the CDR3: TGTGCCTGGAAAACAAGCGGGAAAAGAGATACGCAGTATTTT. It translates to CAWKTSGKRDTQYF. The V call is TRBV30, the J call TRBJ2-3; 7 positions agree with TRBD2. Germline lookup yields CDR1 GTSNPN and CDR2 SVGIG (reference sequence). This CDR3 is 14 amino acids long. Unmatched junction bases numbered 9, after V lost 4 bases and J lost 5 bases.

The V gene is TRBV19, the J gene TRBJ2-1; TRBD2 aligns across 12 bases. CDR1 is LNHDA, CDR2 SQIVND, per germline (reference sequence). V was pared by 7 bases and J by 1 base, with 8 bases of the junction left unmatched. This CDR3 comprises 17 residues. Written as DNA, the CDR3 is TGTGCCAGTACCAGGCTAGCGGGAGGGGGGTCCTACAATGAGCAGTTCTTC. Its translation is CASTRLAGGGSYNEQFF.

CDR3 in amino acids: CASSRSGTHPVLTF. The CDR3 DNA is TGTGCCAGCAGCCGCTCCGGGACACATCCCGTCCTGACTTTC. J is TRBJ2-6 and V is TRBV6-5; perhaps TRBD1 as D (6 bases). Germline V CDR1 and CDR2: MNHEY, SVGAGI. Between the trimmed V and J ends, which lost 6 bases and 12 bases, there was a span of 18 bases. This CDR3 has 14 amino acids.

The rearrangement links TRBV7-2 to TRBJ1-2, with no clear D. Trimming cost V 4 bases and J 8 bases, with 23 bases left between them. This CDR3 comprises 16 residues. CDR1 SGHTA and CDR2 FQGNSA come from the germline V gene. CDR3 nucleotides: TGTGCCAGCAGCTATGGGCCCGGGAGCTTTCGCGGAGGCTACACCTTC. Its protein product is CASSYGPGSFRGGYTF.